This TCR beta chain was obtained from a study of human T cells and chemical hapten exposure. Study-level information: Skin of the upper inner arm, about 2 cm by about 2 cm, received 2% DPC for sensitization. The study's findings and limits: Sensitizing to DPC left TCRs with a frequency above 1 in 1000 unaltered.

CDR1 is SGHAT and CDR2 is FQNNGV in the germline V gene. Trimming cost V 1 base and J 8 bases, with 11 bases left between them. This CDR3 has 13 residues. TCRdb re-derived calls from the RACE reads in MiXCR, one entry per CDR3 protein. The data show approximately 70,000 distinct CDR3 sequences, 9.8% seen once. This clonotype was seen ten or more times. As yet, its antigen is unknown. Time point here: patch test 1, 2 weeks after DPC sensitization. Treatment of the sample: therapeutic diphenylcyclopropenone sensitization with weekly scalp DPC. This chain joins TRBV11-2 and TRBJ1-2; the D gene is possibly TRBD1 (5 bases). This TCR was recovered from a woman aged 35 to 49 with alopecia areata. Some clones in this sample may be carry-over from other donors' samples. Sequences were derived from whole blood, sampled in connection with sensitization to the hapten diphenylcyclopropenone (DPC). The DNA of the CDR3 is TGTGCCAGCAGCTTAGGGGGAGGGGAGGGCTACACCTTC. As protein: CASSLGGGEGYTF.